What follows are 21 T cell receptor delta chains derived from one specimen sequenced in a study of gamma-delta chains in newborns, infants, children. TCRdb processed the reads again with the CATT caller. The data contain about 8,300 delta-chain clones, over 1.5% of them seen just once; the ten biggest clones take up approximately 8%. Sample: blood. These receptors all stem from a child who was a newborn, infant or young child, either healthy, febrile or measles-vaccinated (not recorded which).

This clone rates as medium-sized (0.01 to 0.1%). The sample has other DNA sequences that encode this CDR3 too. The chain has TRDV1 and TRDJ1; 12 nucleotides line up with TRDD3. The CDR3 runs 23 residues. CDR1 and CDR2 from the germline V gene are TSWWSYY and QGS. J was trimmed by 10 bases and V by 0 bases; bases with no gene match: 30. CDR3 protein: CALGELFTAFLPHEAGGYARLIF. The CDR3 nucleotides read TGTGCTCTTGGGGAACTATTTACGGCCTTCCTACCCCATGAAGCTGGGGGATACGCTAGACTCATCTTT.

This clone was found a few times. The gene calls are TRDV1 and TRDJ1; 8 bases agree with TRDD3. CDR1 is TSWWSYY, CDR2 QGS, per germline. This CDR3 has 22 residues. V shed 0 bases and J 3 bases; nucleotides not matched to a gene: 24. This CDR3 is CALGELVLLPVTGGPGADKLIF. The CDR3 DNA follows: TGTGCTCTTGGGGAACTAGTACTACTTCCCGTTACTGGGGGCCCCGGGGCCGATAAACTCATCTTT.

To note about this clone: An end of the junction does not agree with germline; a read error may underlie this. The chain couples TRDV1 to TRDJ1, with 10 bases lining up with TRDD3. Germline CDR1 reads TSWWSYY; CDR2 reads QGS. CDR3 length: 22 amino acids. For the CDR3, the DNA is TGTGCTTTTGGGGAACTGGGTCCCCTGCCCTGGGGGATAGATGCGATGCCCGATAAACTCATCTTT. Its translation: CAFGELGPLPWGIDAMPDKLIF.

This clone came up a few times. A read error is possible here, since a much larger clone lies one base away. This sample also contains other DNA sequences that code for the same CDR3. The genes are TRDV1 and TRDJ1; TRDD3 matches 8 bases. Germline V gene lookup returns CDR1 TSWWSYY and CDR2 QGS. The CDR3 has 19 amino acids. CDR3 sequence (DNA): TGTGCCCTTGGGGGCCTCACTACCTCCAAGGGGATACTCACCGATAAACTCATCTTT. Amino acid sequence: CALGGLTTSKGILTDKLIF.

As concerns this clone: A junction boundary mismatches the germline segment, possibly from a read error. This CDR3 is also generated by other DNA sequences in the sample. CDR3 region: CALGELRTYRGSDKLIF. The CDR3 DNA sequence: TGCGCTCTTGGGGAACTAAGGACCTACCGAGGGAGCGATAAACTCATCTTT. V gene TRDV1 combines with J gene TRDJ1; D is possibly TRDD2 or TRDD3 (5 bases each). Germline V gene data show CDR1 as TSWWSYY and CDR2 as QGS. This CDR3 contains 17 residues.

Details on this clone: A read error is likely here: a far larger clone is one base away. Additional DNA sequences in this sample encode the identical CDR3. This rearrangement joins TRDV2 to TRDJ2, with D maybe TRDD3 (6 bases). This CDR3 has 13 residues. Germline V gene lookup returns CDR1 GEAIGNYY and CDR2 EKD. CDR3 region: CACDTWGTAQLFF. The CDR3 nucleotides are TGTGCATGTGACACCTGGGGGACAGCACAACTCTTCTTT.

The table lists this clone with a few counts. The protein TCRdb lists belongs to a much larger clone and differs from this DNA's translation at residue 11, which points to a read error; the protein shown is made from the DNA. V and J are TRDV2 and TRDJ3; 13 bases are shared with TRDD3. This CDR3 spans 20 amino acids. The germline CDR1 and CDR2 sequences are GEAIGNYY and EKD. Unmatched junction bases numbered 4, after V lost 0 bases and J lost 0 bases. CDR3 loop: CACDTVLGDTASWDTRQMFF. As DNA, the CDR3 is TGTGCCTGTGACACCGTACTGGGGGATACGGCCTCCTGGGACACCCGACAGATGTTTTTC.

Of note for this clone: This may be a read error: a much more frequent sequence differs by one nucleotide. Other DNA sequences of this sample code for an identical CDR3. The chain couples TRDV2 to TRDJ1; 8 positions match TRDD3. CDR1 is GEAIGNYY, CDR2 EKD, per germline. V was pared by 2 bases and J by 0 bases, with 10 bases of the junction left unmatched. This CDR3 contains 17 residues. CDR3 sequence reads: CACDIRTGGPYTDKLIF. CDR3 sequence (DNA): TGTGCCTGTGACATCCGTACTGGGGGTCCGTACACCGATAAACTCATCTTT.

In the case of this clone: A much larger clone differs by one base, so this may be a read error. The V gene is TRDV2, the J gene TRDJ3; 13 bases are a match to TRDD3. The CDR3 covers 21 residues. The V gene's germline CDR1 is GEAIGNYY and CDR2 EKD. CDR3 nucleotides: TGTGCCTGTGACACCGTACTGGGGGATACGGGTAGCTCCTGGGGCACCCGACAGATGTTTTTC. Its translation: CACDTVLGDTGSSWGTRQMFF.

This clone is medium-sized within its sample. At the DNA level, this CDR3 is encoded by other sequences in the same sample as well. J is TRDJ1 and V is TRDV1; 12 positions agree with TRDD3. The CDR3 spans 23 residues. The junction had 23 bases not matched to a gene; V was cut back by 0 bases and J by 3 bases. The germline gives CDR1 TSWWSYY, CDR2 QGS. The CDR3 here is CALGELHSLPPLLGDTGADKLIF. Written as DNA, the CDR3 is TGTGCTCTTGGGGAACTCCACTCTCTCCCCCCTTTACTGGGGGATACAGGAGCCGATAAACTCATCTTT.

On this clone itself: The amino acid sequence in TCRdb belongs to a much larger clone and departs from this DNA's translation at residue 3, likely a sequencing read error; the sequence shown is translated from the DNA. The genes are TRDV2 and TRDJ3; TRDD3 aligns across 7 bases. The CDR3 loop spans 17 amino acids. Looked up from germline, CDR1 is GEAIGNYY and CDR2 is EKD. In DNA, the CDR3 is TGTGCCCGTGACACCGTTGGGGGACCCTGGGACACCCGACAGATGTTTTTC. Translated: CARDTVGGPWDTRQMFF.

This clone is medium-sized by share. Other DNA sequences within the sample encode an identical CDR3. The rearrangement joins TRDV2 to TRDJ3, with D perhaps TRDD3 (6 bases). This CDR3 has 18 residues. The V end was cut by 3 bases, the J end by 2 bases, with 16 bases between. The germline gives CDR1 GEAIGNYY, CDR2 EKD. CDR3 protein: CACDLRGFSPWDTRQMFF. The CDR3 DNA reads TGTGCCTGTGACCTTAGGGGATTTAGTCCCTGGGACACCCGACAGATGTTTTTC.

This clone was seen a few times. The protein given by TCRdb reflects a much larger clone and differs at residue 4 from this DNA's translation, likely from a read error; the protein shown is the DNA's translation. The V gene is TRDV2, the J gene TRDJ1, with TRDD3 matching 8 bases. This CDR3 is built from 18 residues. Germline CDR1 is GEAIGNYY and CDR2 is EKD. Written as DNA, the CDR3 is TGTGCCTGTGTCACCCTCTCGGCTGGGGGACCTTACACCGATAAACTCATCTTT. Its translation: CACVTLSAGGPYTDKLIF.

The rearrangement links TRDV1 to TRDJ1, with TRDD2 matching 9 bases. With 0 bases clipped from V and 0 bases from J, the junction kept 20 bases outside the gene matches. Germline V gives CDR1 TSWWSYY, CDR2 QGS. The CDR3 has 22 residues. DNA of the CDR3: TGTGCTCTTGGGGAACTTTACCTTCCTACGATACGTCTCCCCCTGTACACCGATAAACTCATCTTT. Its translation is CALGELYLPTIRLPLYTDKLIF.

This clone was counted between two and nine times. This rearrangement joins TRDV1 to TRDJ1, with TRDD3 identical over 11 bases. From germline, CDR1 is TSWWSYY and CDR2 QGS. CDR3 length equals 19 residues. Trimming at V came to 2 bases and at J to 3 bases, leaving 14 bases not matched to a gene. CDR3 nucleotides: TGTGCTCTTGGGGAAATGACTTCCTACTGGGGGATAGGTCCCGATAAACTCATCTTT. Translation gives CALGEMTSYWGIGPDKLIF.

Turning to this clone: A much larger clone sits a single nucleotide away, making a read error possible. This sample includes further DNA sequences coding for the same CDR3. The genes are TRDV1 and TRDJ1, with 7 bases fitting TRDD3. This CDR3 has 17 amino acids. V dropped 3 bases and J dropped 0; count of bases not matched to a gene: 10. Germline V CDR1 and CDR2: TSWWSYY, QGS. In nucleotides, the CDR3 is TGTGCTCTTGGGGAGTACTGGGGAATTCCCTACACCGATAAACTCATCTTT. It codes for CALGEYWGIPYTDKLIF.

This clone was seen more than once but under ten times. The chain couples TRDV1 to TRDJ1; a possible D gene is TRDD2 (7 bases). The CDR3 is made up of 23 amino acids. Looked up from germline, CDR1 is TSWWSYY and CDR2 is QGS. V lost 1 base and J 11 bases, leaving 44 bases between the germline ends. Here the CDR3 reads CALGEREMVFLLGVRPRYARLIF. The CDR3 region has the DNA TGTGCTCTTGGGGAACGCGAGATGGTATTCCTACTTGGGGTGAGACCCAGATACGCAAGGCTCATCTTT.

This clone was seen only a few times. The protein in TCRdb stems from a much larger clone and differs at residue 15 from this DNA's translation, likely a read error; here the protein is translated from the DNA. The chain recombines TRDV1 with TRDJ1; 9 bases line up with TRDD3. The CDR3 is 20 residues long. From germline, CDR1 is TSWWSYY and CDR2 QGS. J was trimmed by 6 bases and V by 2 bases; bases with no gene match: 22. This chain's CDR3 is CALGECADSCRYWGTYKLIF. As DNA, the CDR3 is TGTGCTCTTGGGGAATGCGCTGATTCCTGTCGTTACTGGGGGACCTATAAACTCATCTTT.

This clone is deemed medium-sized (0.01 to 0.1%). Other DNA sequences from this sample encode an identical CDR3 as well. The J gene is TRDJ3, the V gene TRDV2; 7 bases align to TRDD3. Germline loops: CDR1 GEAIGNYY, CDR2 EKD. The CDR3 covers 19 residues. J was trimmed by 0 bases and V by 1 base; bases with no gene match: 8. CDR3 loop: CACDTVRDTSSWDTRQMFF. DNA for the CDR3: TGTGCCTGTGACACAGTGAGGGATACCAGCTCCTGGGACACCCGACAGATGTTTTTC.

To note about this clone: A much larger clone differs by one base, so this may be a read error. Other nucleotide sequences from this sample produce the same CDR3. V usage is TRDV1 and J usage is TRDJ3; TRDD3 agrees at 10 bases. V lost 9 bases to trimming and J lost 5 bases; unmatched junction nucleotides: 13. CDR3 length equals 18 residues. CDR1 TSWWSYY and CDR2 QGS come from the germline V gene. CDR3 DNA sequence: TGTGCTCTCCTTTCGGGGCTGGGGGATAAGCGGGACACCCGACAGATGTTTTTC. It is translated as CALLSGLGDKRDTRQMFF.

The V and J genes are TRDV1 and TRDJ1, with a weak D call TRDD1 (5 bases). The CDR3 has 19 residues. Trimming took off 4 bases at V and 0 bases at J, with 24 bases between the two ends. Germline CDR1 is TSWWSYY and CDR2 is QGS. The CDR3 protein is CALGGNRGWRASYTDKLIF. CDR3 DNA sequence: TGTGCTCTTGGGGGGAATAGGGGTTGGAGGGCCTCGTACACCGATAAACTCATCTTT.